These T cell receptor beta chains were read from a single sample in a study of cytomegalovirus exposure and HLA in healthy donors. Clones were read by immunoSEQ multiplex PCR, and TCRdb kept only the in-frame ones, dropping some. The data contain 150,000 to 200,000 clones, around 79% of them singletons. What was sequenced was PBMCs. Every receptor here comes from a woman aged 45-65 years in good health and CMV-seronegative. CDR3s leave out the opening cysteine and the closing phenylalanine or tryptophan.

j_gene: TRBJ2-1; v_gene: TRBV30; CDR3aa: AWSPAGTSYNEQF
j_gene: TRBJ2-3; v_gene: TRBV15; CDR3aa: ATRPFEGSTDTQY
j_gene: TRBJ2-7; v_gene: TRBV10-2; CDR3aa: ASSESAGYEQY
j_gene: TRBJ1-1; v_gene: TRBV19; CDR3aa: ASSRDRVNTEAF
j_gene: TRBJ2-1; v_gene: TRBV9; CDR3aa: ASSVGLAGGLYNEQF
j_gene: TRBJ1-1; v_gene: TRBV2; CDR3aa: ASRTSPNTEAF
j_gene: TRBJ2-1; v_gene: TRBV5-1; CDR3aa: ASSLAGGGATNEQF
j_gene: TRBJ1-5; v_gene: TRBV18; CDR3aa: ASSPTLLQGRDNQPQH
j_gene: TRBJ2-2; v_gene: TRBV6-5; CDR3aa: ASSFGLADTGELF
j_gene: TRBJ1-2; v_gene: TRBV6-5; CDR3aa: ASRSSESGDYGYT
j_gene: TRBJ1-2; v_gene: TRBV10-3; CDR3aa: AISESESTGVWNGYT
j_gene: TRBJ2-3; v_gene: TRBV19; CDR3aa: ASSAWGSRLAGGRTDTQY
j_gene: TRBJ1-2; v_gene: TRBV9; CDR3aa: AGSAGGADGYT
j_gene: TRBJ2-3; v_gene: TRBV5-4; CDR3aa: ASSKGLAGEYGDTQY
j_gene: TRBJ2-7; v_gene: TRBV6-5; CDR3aa: ASSYGGRASYEQY
j_gene: TRBJ2-1; v_gene: TRBV7-9; CDR3aa: ASSSRDRGPYNEQF
j_gene: TRBJ2-2; v_gene: TRBV5-1; CDR3aa: ASSSRTGLAGELF
j_gene: TRBJ2-1; v_gene: TRBV4-3; CDR3aa: ASSQSKNEQF